The 21 T cell receptor beta chains reported below all come from one sample, sequenced in a study of blood T cell repertoires in COVID-19. This table comes from immunoSEQ multiplex PCR, and its TCRdb copy is limited to in-frame clones, with some not included. The sample lists 140,000 to 150,000 clones; 81% were seen once. The sequenced material came from peripheral blood. The receptors were gathered from a human donor in a cohort sampled during active COVID-19.

The table lists this clone with a few counts. V gene TRBV7-2 combines with J gene TRBJ2-1, with TRBD2 as a possible D gene (5 bases). With 5 bases removed from V and 7 bases from J, the gap between germline ends came to 18 bases. Germline V lookup: CDR1 SGHTA, CDR2 FQGNSA. The CDR3 sequence is 15 residues long. The CDR3 protein is CASSPSGLAGNEQFF. As DNA, the CDR3 is TGTGCCAGCAGCCCATCCGGGCTAGCAGGTAATGAGCAGTTCTTC.

The chain links TRBV5-6 to TRBJ2-5, with D possibly matching TRBD1 (6 bases). This CDR3 region has 14 residues. Germline V gene lookup returns CDR1 SGHDT and CDR2 YYEEEE. The V gene lost 2 bases and the J gene lost 2 bases, with 10 bases spanning the gap. The CDR3 protein is CASSFERGQETQYF. The CDR3 DNA follows: TGTGCCAGCAGCTTTGAGAGGGGGCAAGAGACCCAGTACTTC. Drawing the rest from reference TRBV5-6 and TRBJ2-5, the complete variable domain is DAGVTQSPTHLIKTRGQQVTLRCSPKSGHDTVSWYQQALGQGPQFIFQYYEEEERQRGNFPDRFSGHQFPNYSSELNVNALLLGDSALYLCASSFERGQETQYFGPGTRLLVL.

The chain employs TRBV4-3 and TRBJ2-7, with TRBD2 matching 8 bases. The trim removed 0 bases at V and 3 bases at J, leaving 7 bases unmatched. The CDR3 is made up of 16 amino acids. CDR1 and CDR2 (germline): LGHNA, YSLEER. CDR3: CASSQDYSSGGYEQYF. CDR3 nucleotide sequence: TGCGCCAGCAGCCAAGATTATTCAAGCGGGGGCTACGAGCAGTACTTC.

This chain connects TRBV7-2 to TRBJ2-3; 8 bases align to TRBD1. Germline-derived CDR1 and CDR2 are SGHTA and FQGNSA. V trimming: 1 base; J trimming: 5 bases; junction bases outside the gene matches: 5. The CDR3 consists of 15 residues. CDR3 sequence reads: CASSLGQGSLDTQYF. CDR3 DNA sequence: TGTGCCAGCAGCTTAGGACAGGGGAGTCTAGATACGCAGTATTTT.

The rearrangement uses TRBV28 and TRBJ1-4; TRBD1 matches at 7 bases. The germline CDR1 and CDR2 sequences are MDHEN and SYDVKM. The CDR3 is made up of 16 amino acids. Trimming at V came to 8 bases and at J to 0 bases, leaving 9 bases not matched to a gene. CDR3 residues: CASRAQGKATNEKLFF. The CDR3 nucleotides are TGTGCCAGCCGAGCACAGGGGAAAGCAACTAATGAAAAACTGTTTTTT.

This clone was observed a few times. The chain has TRBV19 and TRBJ1-4; 9 bases are shared with TRBD1. Trimming cost V 3 bases and J 5 bases; bases outside gene matches: 4. The germline gives CDR1 LNHDA, CDR2 SQIVND (reference sequence). CDR3 size: 15 residues. This CDR3 reads CASSIGDRVNEKLFF. The CDR3 DNA sequence: TGTGCCAGTAGTATCGGGGACAGGGTCAATGAAAAACTGTTTTTT.

The V and J genes are TRBV19 and TRBJ2-1; the match to TRBD2 covers 10 bases. The trim removed 7 bases at V and 9 bases at J, leaving 9 bases unmatched. The V gene's germline CDR1 is LNHDA and CDR2 SQIVND (reference sequence). This CDR3 contains 14 residues. The CDR3 region is CASTPGGLASEQFF. The CDR3 bases are TGTGCCAGTACTCCTGGGGGACTAGCGAGTGAGCAGTTCTTC.

CDR3 amino acids: CASSRGDEQYF. The CDR3, as DNA: TGCGCCAGCAGCCGCGGGGACGAGCAGTACTTC. The rearrangement joins TRBV4-1 to TRBJ2-7, with a weak D call TRBD2 (6 bases). The V end lost 4 bases, the J end lost 5 bases, and 6 bases lay between the germline ends. Germline lookup yields CDR1 MGHRA and CDR2 YSYEKL. The CDR3 spans 11 residues.

The chain joins TRBV6-2 or TRBV6-3 to TRBJ1-2, with a tentative D call TRBD1 (5 bases). This CDR3 is built from 13 residues. CDR1 MNHEY and CDR2 SVGEGT come from the germline V gene. The V and J ends lost 2 bases and 6 bases respectively, with 10 bases between them. CDR3 nucleotides: TGTGCCAGCAGTTACGCCAGGGTTAATGGCTACACCTTC. As protein: CASSYARVNGYTF.

V gene TRBV7-8 combines with J gene TRBJ2-7; TRBD2 matches at 10 bases. Losses at the gene ends were 5 bases for V and 2 bases for J; bases not matched to a gene: 18. The CDR3 runs to 19 residues. CDR1 SGHVS and CDR2 FQNEAQ come from the germline V gene. The CDR3 coding sequence is TGTGCCAGCAGCCCACCGGGACGGACCCTAGCGGGAGTCCCCTACGAGCAGTACTTC. It encodes CASSPPGRTLAGVPYEQYF.

The V call is TRBV5-1, the J call TRBJ2-3; D is possibly TRBD2 (6 bases). The CDR3 length is 16 residues. Trimming shortened V by 3 bases and J by 0 bases, and 14 bases separated the two germline ends. From germline, CDR1 is SGHRS and CDR2 YFSETQ. The CDR3 bases are TGCGCCAGCAGCTCGGCCTTTGGGGGGAGCACAGATACGCAGTATTTT. It codes for CASSSAFGGSTDTQYF. The whole variable domain, filled in from reference TRBV5-1 and TRBJ2-3, reads KAGVTQTPRYLIKTRGQQVTLSCSPISGHRSVSWYQQTPGQGLQFLFEYFSETQRNKGNFPGRFSGRQFSNSRSEMNVSTLELGDSALYLCASSSAFGGSTDTQYFGPGTRLTVL.

This sequence joins TRBV18 and TRBJ2-1, with TRBD2 identical over 9 bases. CDR3 length: 17 amino acids. The germline V gene encodes CDR1 KGHSH and CDR2 LQKENI. The trim removed 1 base at V and 7 bases at J, leaving 11 bases unmatched. The CDR3 loop reads CASSPLPTSGAGNEQFF. The CDR3 nucleotides are TGTGCCAGCTCACCACTGCCGACTAGCGGAGCTGGGAATGAGCAGTTCTTC.

J is TRBJ2-7 and V is TRBV19; D is possibly TRBD2 (6 bases). V gave up 5 bases and J gave up 4 bases, with 12 bases separating them. Germline assignment: CDR1 LNHDA and CDR2 SQIVND (reference sequence). The CDR3 consists of 13 residues. CDR3 DNA: TGTGCCAGTAGTCCTGGAGGGAGGTACGAGCAGTACTTC. Residues: CASSPGGRYEQYF.

There are a few counts of this clone. V gene TRBV20-1 combines with J gene TRBJ2-7; 10 bases agree with TRBD2. CDR3 length: 14 residues. CDR1 and CDR2 (germline): DFQATT, SNEGSKA (reference sequence). The junction had 5 bases not matched to a gene; V was cut back by 3 bases and J by 3 bases. The CDR3 region is CSASPSGRNYEQYF. As DNA, the CDR3 is TGCAGTGCTAGTCCTAGCGGGAGAAACTACGAGCAGTACTTC.

This clone has more than one count but fewer than ten. The DNA for the CDR3 is TGTGCCATCAGTGAGTCACGGCAGGATGAAGCTTTCTTT. Translating gives CAISESRQDEAFF. This chain uses TRBV10-3 with TRBJ1-1; D uncertain. From germline, CDR1 is ENHRY and CDR2 SYGVKD. This CDR3 region has 13 residues. The ends were cut back, 0 bases at V and 7 bases at J, with 9 bases in the middle.

V gene TRBV4-1 combines with J gene TRBJ1-1; D not certain. CDR1 MGHRA and CDR2 YSYEKL come from the germline V gene. The CDR3 loop spans 14 amino acids. V lost 1 base and J lost 4, with 10 bases in between. CDR3 region: CASSQVSRGTEAFF. The CDR3 coding sequence is TGCGCCAGCAGCCAAGTAAGTCGGGGCACTGAAGCTTTCTTT.

This chain uses TRBV7-2 with TRBJ2-4, with TRBD2 matching 7 bases. Trimming took 4 bases from V and 2 from J; bases not matched to a gene: 5. This CDR3 spans 15 amino acids. The germline CDR1 and CDR2 sequences are SGHTA and FQGNSA. The CDR3 loop is CASSSASGSKNIQYF. The CDR3 coding sequence is TGTGCCAGCAGCTCGGCTAGCGGATCCAAAAACATTCAGTACTTC.

Note on this clone: Different DNA sequences within this sample yield the same CDR3. The chain combines TRBV5-1 with TRBJ2-7; 9 positions agree with TRBD1. Germline CDR1 and CDR2: SGHRS and YFSETQ. With V trimmed by 4 bases and J by 3 bases, 11 bases remained unmatched. The CDR3 spans 16 residues. The CDR3 DNA is TGCGCCAGCAGCCTAGCCCCGGGACAGGGCGTCTACGAGCAGTACTTC. It yields the protein CASSLAPGQGVYEQYF.

V usage is TRBV19 and J usage is TRBJ1-4, with 7 nucleotides matching TRBD1. With 5 bases clipped from V and 0 bases from J, the junction kept 3 bases outside the gene matches. From germline, CDR1 is LNHDA and CDR2 SQIVND (reference sequence). The CDR3 has 15 amino acids. The CDR3 nucleotides read TGTGCCAGTAGTCGTGACAGGGCAACTAATGAAAAACTGTTTTTT. Its translation is CASSRDRATNEKLFF.

The CDR3 region has the DNA TGTGCCAGCAGCCGGGACAGGGTAGAGACCCAGTACTTC. Translation: CASSRDRVETQYF. The rearrangement links TRBV16 to TRBJ2-5; 9 positions agree with TRBD1. J was trimmed by 4 bases and V by 4 bases; bases with no gene match: 1. The CDR3 spans 13 residues. In germline, CDR1 is KGHSY, CDR2 FQNENV.

The chain uses TRBV7-3 and TRBJ2-3; 8 bases align to TRBD2. Germline V gives CDR1 SGHTA, CDR2 FQGTGA. CDR3 size: 16 residues. With 1 base clipped from V and 1 base from J, the junction kept 4 bases outside the gene matches. In DNA form, the CDR3 reads TGTGCCAGCAGCTTAAAAGCGGGAGCGGGCACAGATACGCAGTATTTT. Translating it yields CASSLKAGAGTDTQYF.